This T cell receptor (beta chain) was sequenced for a study of OX40 agonist ivuxolimab in advanced cancers. With regard to the full study: The costimulatory receptor OX40 (CD134) was targeted by ivuxolimab, a fully human IgG2 agonistic monoclonal antibody. Intravenous ivuxolimab was administered to patients every 2 weeks at six dose levels: 0.01, 0.1, 0.3, 1.5, 3 and 10 mg/kg. Of the 50 or so patients in dose escalation, 19 had hepatocellular carcinoma, around 15 had melanoma, 9 had renal cell carcinoma and 9 had head and neck cancer. The dose-escalation cohort was over 70% male with a mean age of approximately 60 years, ranging from roughly 23 to 79. Prior anti-PD-1, anti-PD-L1 or anti-CTLA-4 therapy was permitted, and checkpoint inhibitors had been received by about 37% of dose-escalation patients. Partial responses occurred in three dose-escalation patients: two with cutaneous melanoma and one with hepatocellular carcinoma. Peripheral TCRbeta sequencing aimed to test whether ivuxolimab altered TCR sequence diversity and caused clonal T-cell expansion. The paper describes the monotherapy dose-escalation part (N of about 55 patients) of the phase I trial of ivuxolimab.

From a lookup of the germline V gene, CDR1 and CDR2 are SGHDN and FVKESK. The CDR3 covers 14 residues, taking in both the cysteine and the phenylalanine. The only DNA kept is the CDR3, 42 bases in frame from the first base. V gives up 4 bases and J gives up 3 bases, and the segment between their germline ends measures 9 bases. Overall study outcomes, separate from this receptor: Low levels of normalized T-cell clonal expansion were also seen in some patients who did not respond. At doses of 0.1 to 3.0 mg/kg, clonal expansion of both CD4+ and CD8+ T cells in blood was seen between baseline and week 6. After ivuxolimab, expanded clones were on average more numerous among CD8+ T cells than among CD4+ T cells. The antigen specificity of the peripheral T cells that underwent clonal expansion was not determined. Partial responders in the 0.1-3.0 mg/kg groups had among the lowest normalized peripheral clonal expansion, especially among CD8+ T cells.

Patients with autoimmune disease history or receiving systemic immunosuppression were excluded from the trial. Peripheral blood for TCR sequencing was collected from all dose cohorts at baseline, on cycle 4 day 1, and on cycle 7 day 1. The samples were taken from a phase I, first-in-human, multicenter, open-label dose-escalation trial of ivuxolimab. Adults with locally advanced or metastatic melanoma, renal cell, hepatocellular, or head and neck squamous cell carcinoma were enrolled in the trial. CD4+ and CD8+ T cells were sorted separately from peripheral blood before TCR sequencing. To sequence the TCRbeta CDR3 region, genomic DNA was isolated from the sorted cells. The immunoSEQ Assay was used for sequencing of TCRbeta CDR3 regions. The immuneACCESS repertoire file appears here via TCRdb, limited to in-frame rearrangements. These files lack a portion of the clones; in checked studies, under half of the deficit traces to unresolved V genes, and the cause of the others is not known. The sample data list 98,000 or so clones, and 75% to 90% of these were observed just once. The ten largest account for 0.33% of the sample.

This clone has a handful of counts. Its antigen specificity is not known. No qualities accompany the bases; no much larger clone lies one base away. The sequence came from an adult with an advanced solid tumor such as melanoma, head and neck, liver or kidney cancer. Sequenced material: CD4+ or CD8+ T cells sorted from blood, taken in a trial of the OX40 agonist ivuxolimab. This sequence uses TRBV14 and TRBJ2-2; the D gene cannot be named for sure. The nucleotide sequence is TGTGCCAGCAGCCCCCTGGATGACACCGGGGAGCTGTTTTTT. Translated, this gives CASSPLDDTGELFF.